This T cell receptor beta chain emerged from a study of cytomegalovirus exposure and HLA in healthy donors. Study at large: Among a few hundred genotyped donors, around 80% fell in the Caucasian-associated ancestry cluster.

J was trimmed by 7 bases and V by 6 bases; bases with no gene match: 7. The germline gives CDR1 MNHNS, CDR2 SASEGT. This CDR3 spans 14 amino acids. The primer mix had 60 Vbeta and 13 Jbeta primers. Here immunoSEQ multiplex PCR was the method, and the copy in TCRdb shows in-frame clones only, minus some. This repertoire shows roughly 110,000 clones, more than 60% found once; its top ten account for 3.5% to 4%. Sequenced input: PBMCs. V is TRBV6-1 and J is TRBJ1-5; 9 nucleotides agree with TRBD1. The sequence derives from a man aged 55 to 70 in good health and CMV-seronegative. The CDR3 nucleotides read TGTGCCAGCAGGGCCGGGACAGGGAACCAGCCCCAGCATTTT. Encoded protein: CASRAGTGNQPQHF.